This TCR beta chain is from a study of OX40 agonist ivuxolimab in advanced cancers. Looking at the study overall: Patients enrolled in dose escalation were diagnosed with hepatocellular carcinoma, melanoma, renal cell or head and neck cancer.

On this clone: Its antigen is currently unknown.

Overall study results and limits: The 0.1-3.0 mg/kg partial responders had among the lowest clonal expansion. Also present in some nonresponders was a low level of normalized T-cell clonal expansion. Average numbers of expanded clones were greater in CD8+ T cells than in CD4+.

Method: immunoSEQ multiplex PCR; TCRdb's copy keeps in-frame clones and lacks some. The sample consists of about 60,000 clones, about 90% of them appearing once. This clonotype originated in an adult with an advanced solid tumor such as melanoma, head and neck, liver or kidney cancer. The input for sequencing was CD4+ or CD8+ T cells sorted from blood, taken in a trial of the OX40 agonist ivuxolimab.

CDR3 amino acids: CASSYPDSKGYTF. CDR3 nucleotide sequence: TGTGCCAGCAGTTACCCGGACAGCAAGGGCTACACCTTC. The chain employs TRBV6-6 and TRBJ1-2; tentatively, D is TRBD1 (6 bases). CDR3 size: 13 residues. Germline V CDR1 and CDR2: MNHNY, SVGAGI (reference sequence). V lost 2 bases to trimming and J lost 8 bases, with 12 bases between them.